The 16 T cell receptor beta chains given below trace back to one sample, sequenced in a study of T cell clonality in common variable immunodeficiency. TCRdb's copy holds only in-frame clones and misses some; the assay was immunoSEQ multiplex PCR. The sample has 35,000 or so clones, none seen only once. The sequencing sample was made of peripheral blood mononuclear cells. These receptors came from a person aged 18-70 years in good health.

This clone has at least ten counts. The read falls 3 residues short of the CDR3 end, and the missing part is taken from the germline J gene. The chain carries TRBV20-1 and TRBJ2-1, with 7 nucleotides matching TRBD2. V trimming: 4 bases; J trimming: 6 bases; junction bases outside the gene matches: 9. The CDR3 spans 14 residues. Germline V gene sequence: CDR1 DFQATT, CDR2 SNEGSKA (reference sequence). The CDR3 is CSAILGTTINEQFF. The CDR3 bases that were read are TGCAGTGCTATACTCGGGACTACAATCAATGAG.

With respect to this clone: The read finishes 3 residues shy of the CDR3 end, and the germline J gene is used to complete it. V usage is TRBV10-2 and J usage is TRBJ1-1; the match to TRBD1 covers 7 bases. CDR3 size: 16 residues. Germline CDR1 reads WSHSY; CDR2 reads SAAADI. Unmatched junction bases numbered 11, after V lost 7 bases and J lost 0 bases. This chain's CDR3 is CASTWPQGLMNTEAFF. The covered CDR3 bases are TGCGCCAGCACATGGCCACAGGGGCTGATGAACACTGAA.

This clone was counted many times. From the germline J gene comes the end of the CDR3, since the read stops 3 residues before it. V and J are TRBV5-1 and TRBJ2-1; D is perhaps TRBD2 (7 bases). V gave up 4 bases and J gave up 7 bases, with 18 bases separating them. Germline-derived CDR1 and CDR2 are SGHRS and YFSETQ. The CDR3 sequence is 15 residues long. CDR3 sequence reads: CASSPQTSQGNEQFF. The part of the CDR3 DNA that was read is TGCGCCAGCAGCCCCCAGACTAGCCAGGGGAATGAG.

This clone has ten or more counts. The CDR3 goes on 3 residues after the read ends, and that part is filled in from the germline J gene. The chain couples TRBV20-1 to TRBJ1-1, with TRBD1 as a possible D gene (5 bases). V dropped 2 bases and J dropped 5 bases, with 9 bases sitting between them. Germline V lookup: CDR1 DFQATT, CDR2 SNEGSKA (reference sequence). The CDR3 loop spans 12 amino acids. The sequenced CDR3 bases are TGCAGTGCTAGACAGGGTCAAACTGAA. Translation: CSARQGQTE. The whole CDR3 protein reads CSARQGQTEAFF.

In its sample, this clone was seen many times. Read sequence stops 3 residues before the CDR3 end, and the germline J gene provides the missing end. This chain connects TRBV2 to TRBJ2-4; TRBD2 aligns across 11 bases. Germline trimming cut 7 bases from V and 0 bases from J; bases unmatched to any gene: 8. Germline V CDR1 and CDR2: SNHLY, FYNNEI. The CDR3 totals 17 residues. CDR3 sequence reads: CASTKTSGALAKNIQYF. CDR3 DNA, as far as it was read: TGTGCCAGCACAAAGACTAGCGGGGCTCTAGCCAAAAACATT.

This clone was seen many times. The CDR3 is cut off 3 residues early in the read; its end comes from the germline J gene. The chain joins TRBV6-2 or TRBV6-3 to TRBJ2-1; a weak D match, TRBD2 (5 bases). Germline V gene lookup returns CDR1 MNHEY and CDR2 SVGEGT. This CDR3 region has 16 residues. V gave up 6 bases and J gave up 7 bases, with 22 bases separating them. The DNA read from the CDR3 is TGTGCCAGCAGGTCGGGAACTAGGACGTTAAGAAATGAG. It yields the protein CASRSGTRTLRNE. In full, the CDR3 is CASRSGTRTLRNEQFF.

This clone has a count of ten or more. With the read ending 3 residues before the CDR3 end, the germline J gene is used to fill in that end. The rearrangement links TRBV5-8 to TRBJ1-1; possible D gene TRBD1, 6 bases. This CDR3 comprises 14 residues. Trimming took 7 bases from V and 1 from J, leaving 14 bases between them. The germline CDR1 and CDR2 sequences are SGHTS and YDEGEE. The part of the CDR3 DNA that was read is TGTGCCAGCGGAAGACAGGCGGGGAACACTGAA. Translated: CASGRQAGNTE. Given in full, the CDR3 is CASGRQAGNTEAFF.

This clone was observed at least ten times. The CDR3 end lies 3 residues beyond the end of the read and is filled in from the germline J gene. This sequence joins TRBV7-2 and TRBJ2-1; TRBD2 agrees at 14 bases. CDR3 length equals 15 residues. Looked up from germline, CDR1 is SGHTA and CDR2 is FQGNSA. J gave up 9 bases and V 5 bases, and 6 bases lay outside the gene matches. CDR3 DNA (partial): TGTGCCAGCAGCCTGGGACTAGCGGGAGTGAGTGAG. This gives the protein CASSLGLAGVSE. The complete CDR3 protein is CASSLGLAGVSEQFF. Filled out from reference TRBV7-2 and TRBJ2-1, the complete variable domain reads GAGVSQSPSNKVTEKGKDVELRCDPISGHTALYWYRQSLGQGLEFLIYFQGNSAPDKSGLPSDRFSAERTGGSVSTLTIQRTQQEDSAVYLCASSLGLAGVSEQFFGPGTRLTVL.

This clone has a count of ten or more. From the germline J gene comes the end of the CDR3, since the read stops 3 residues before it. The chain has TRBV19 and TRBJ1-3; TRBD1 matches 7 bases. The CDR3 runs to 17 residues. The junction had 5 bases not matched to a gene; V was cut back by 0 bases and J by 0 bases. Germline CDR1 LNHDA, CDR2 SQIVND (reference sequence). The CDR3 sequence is CASSIDGDRYSGNTIYF. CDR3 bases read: TGTGCCAGTAGTATAGACGGGGACAGATACTCTGGAAACACC.

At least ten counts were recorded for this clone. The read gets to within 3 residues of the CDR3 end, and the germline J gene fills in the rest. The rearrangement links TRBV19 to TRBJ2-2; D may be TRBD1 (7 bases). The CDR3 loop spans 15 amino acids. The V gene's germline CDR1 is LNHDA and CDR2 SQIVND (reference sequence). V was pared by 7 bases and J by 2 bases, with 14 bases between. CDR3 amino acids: CASTSGDRNTGELFF. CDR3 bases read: TGTGCCAGTACCTCGGGGGACAGAAACACCGGGGAG.

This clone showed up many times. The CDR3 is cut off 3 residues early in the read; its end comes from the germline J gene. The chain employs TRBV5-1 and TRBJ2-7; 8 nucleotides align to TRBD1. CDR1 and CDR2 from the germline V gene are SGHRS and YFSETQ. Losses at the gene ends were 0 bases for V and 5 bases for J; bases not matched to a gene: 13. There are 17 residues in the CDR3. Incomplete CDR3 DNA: TGCGCCAGCAGCTTGGCCTCTGGGGGACAGGTACCTCACGAG. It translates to CASSLASGGQVPHE. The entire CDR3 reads CASSLASGGQVPHEQYF.

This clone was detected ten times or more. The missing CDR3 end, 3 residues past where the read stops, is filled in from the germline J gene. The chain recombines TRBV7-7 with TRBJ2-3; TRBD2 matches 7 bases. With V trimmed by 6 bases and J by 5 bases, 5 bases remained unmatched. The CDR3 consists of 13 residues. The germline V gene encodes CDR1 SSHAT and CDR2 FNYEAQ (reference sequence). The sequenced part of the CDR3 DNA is TGTGCCAGCAGTAGGGACTACGGAGATACG. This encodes CASSRDYGDT. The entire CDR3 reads CASSRDYGDTQYF.

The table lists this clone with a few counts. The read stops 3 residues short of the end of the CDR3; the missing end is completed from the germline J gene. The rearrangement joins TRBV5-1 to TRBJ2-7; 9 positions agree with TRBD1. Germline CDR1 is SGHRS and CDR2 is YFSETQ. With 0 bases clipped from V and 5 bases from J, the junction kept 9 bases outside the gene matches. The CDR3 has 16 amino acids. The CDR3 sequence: CASSLAAGTGKHEQYF. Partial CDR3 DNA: TGCGCCAGCAGCTTGGCGGCGGGGACAGGGAAACACGAG.

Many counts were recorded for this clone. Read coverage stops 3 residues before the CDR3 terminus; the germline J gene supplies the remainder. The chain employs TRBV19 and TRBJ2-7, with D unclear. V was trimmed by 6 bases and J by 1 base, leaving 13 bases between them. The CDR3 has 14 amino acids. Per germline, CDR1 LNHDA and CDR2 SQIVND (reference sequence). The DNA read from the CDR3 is TGTGCCAGTAGCCAGTCCCCCTTTTCCTACGAG. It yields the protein CASSQSPFSYE. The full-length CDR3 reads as CASSQSPFSYEQYF.

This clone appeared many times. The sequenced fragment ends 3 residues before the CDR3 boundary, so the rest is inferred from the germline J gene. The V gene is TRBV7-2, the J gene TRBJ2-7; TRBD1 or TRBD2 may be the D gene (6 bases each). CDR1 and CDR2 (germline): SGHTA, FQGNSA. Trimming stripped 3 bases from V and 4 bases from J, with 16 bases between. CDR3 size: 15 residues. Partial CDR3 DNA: TGTGCCAGCAGCTTGTGGCAGCGGAGGGGGTACGAG. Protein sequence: CASSLWQRRGYE. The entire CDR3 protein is CASSLWQRRGYEQYF.

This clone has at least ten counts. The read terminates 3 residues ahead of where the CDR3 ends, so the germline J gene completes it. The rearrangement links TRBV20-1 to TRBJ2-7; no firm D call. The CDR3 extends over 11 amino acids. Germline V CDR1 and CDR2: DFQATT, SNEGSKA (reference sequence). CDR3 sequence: CRIQASYEQYF. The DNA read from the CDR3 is TGCAGGATCCAGGCGTCCTACGAG.